This section outlines one T cell receptor beta chain sequence together with its context. This sample stems from a study of blood T cell repertoires in COVID-19. Seattle-derived patients entered the study during active infection and were followed longitudinally. The assay was immunoSEQ multiplex PCR, and TCRdb's table has in-frame clones only and misses some. The sample contains 85,000 to 100,000 clones, 85% to 90% of which appear only once. V dropped 4 bases and J dropped 0 bases, with 10 bases sitting between them. Germline values: CDR1 SGHKS, CDR2 YYEKEE (reference sequence). There are 15 residues in the CDR3.

The receptor's source is a man between 50 and 59 years old with COVID-19, enrolled during active disease. The sample was peripheral blood. The chain has TRBV5-5 and TRBJ1-4; D remains unclear. The CDR3 bases are TGTGCCAGCAGCCCAGGACTGGCAACTAATGAAAAACTGTTTTTT. Translation gives CASSPGLATNEKLFF. Full variable domain (outside the CDR3, taken from reference TRBV5-5 and TRBJ1-4): DAGVTQSPTHLIKTRGQQVTLRCSPISGHKSVSWYQQVLGQGPQFIFQYYEKEERGRGNFPDRFSARQFPNYSSELNVNALLLGDSALYLCASSPGLATNEKLFFGSGTQLSVL.